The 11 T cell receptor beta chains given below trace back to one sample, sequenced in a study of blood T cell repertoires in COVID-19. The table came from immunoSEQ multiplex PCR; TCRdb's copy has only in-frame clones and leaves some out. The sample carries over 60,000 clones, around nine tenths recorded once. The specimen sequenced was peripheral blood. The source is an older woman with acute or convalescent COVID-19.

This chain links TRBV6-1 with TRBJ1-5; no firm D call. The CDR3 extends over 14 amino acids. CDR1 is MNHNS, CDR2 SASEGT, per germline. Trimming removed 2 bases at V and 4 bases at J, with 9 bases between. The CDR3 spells CASSETSVNQPQHF. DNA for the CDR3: TGTGCCAGCAGTGAAACTTCGGTTAATCAGCCCCAGCATTTT.

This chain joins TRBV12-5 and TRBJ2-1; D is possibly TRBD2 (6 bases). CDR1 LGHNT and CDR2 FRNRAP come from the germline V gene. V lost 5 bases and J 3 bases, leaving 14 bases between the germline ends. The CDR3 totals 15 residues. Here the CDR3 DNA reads TGTGCTAGTGGTAGCGGGCAGACTATCTACAATGAGCAGTTCTTC. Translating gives CASGSGQTIYNEQFF. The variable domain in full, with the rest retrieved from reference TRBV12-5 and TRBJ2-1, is DARVTQTPRHKVTEMGQEVTMRCQPILGHNTVFWYRQTMMQGLELLAYFRNRAPLDDSGMPKDRFSAEMPDATLATLKIQPSEPRDSAVYFCASGSGQTIYNEQFFGPGTRLTVL.

CDR3 in DNA: TGTGCCAGCTCATCACGGGAGGCAGGCGGCTATGGCTACACCTTC. Protein: CASSSREAGGYGYTF. The chain recombines TRBV18 with TRBJ1-2; D call uncertain. The germline CDR1 and CDR2 sequences are KGHSH and LQKENI. The CDR3 extends over 15 amino acids. Trimming left V 5 bases short and J 4 bases short, with 17 bases between.

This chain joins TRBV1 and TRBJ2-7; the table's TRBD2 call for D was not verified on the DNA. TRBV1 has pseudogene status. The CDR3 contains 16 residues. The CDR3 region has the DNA TGCACCAGCAACTGTGGGATAAGCGGGGGGTTAAACAAGCAGTACTTC. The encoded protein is CTSNCGISGGLNKQYF.

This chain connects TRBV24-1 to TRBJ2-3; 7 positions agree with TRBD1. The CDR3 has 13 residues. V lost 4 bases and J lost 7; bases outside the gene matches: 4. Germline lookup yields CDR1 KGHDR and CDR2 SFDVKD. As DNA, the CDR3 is TGTGCCACCAGTGAGCCCAGGGGGAATACGCAGTATTTT. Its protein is CATSEPRGNTQYF.

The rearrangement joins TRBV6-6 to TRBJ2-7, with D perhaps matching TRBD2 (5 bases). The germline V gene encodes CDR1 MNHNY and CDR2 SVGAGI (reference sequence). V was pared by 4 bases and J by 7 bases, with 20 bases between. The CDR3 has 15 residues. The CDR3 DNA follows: TGTGCCAGCAGTTCACGGTCAGCTGGCTCGGGGGAGCAGTACTTC. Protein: CASSSRSAGSGEQYF.

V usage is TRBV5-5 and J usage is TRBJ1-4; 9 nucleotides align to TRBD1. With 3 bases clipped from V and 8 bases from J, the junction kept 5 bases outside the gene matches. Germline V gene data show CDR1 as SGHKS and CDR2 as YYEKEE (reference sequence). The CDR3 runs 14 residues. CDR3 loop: CASSSDRGGEKLFF. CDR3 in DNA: TGTGCCAGCAGCTCGGACAGGGGAGGCGAAAAACTGTTTTTT.

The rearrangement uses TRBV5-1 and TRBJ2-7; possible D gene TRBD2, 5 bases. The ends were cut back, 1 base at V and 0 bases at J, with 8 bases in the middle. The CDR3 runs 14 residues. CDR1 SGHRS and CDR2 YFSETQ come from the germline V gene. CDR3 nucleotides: TGCGCCAGCAGCTTGTGGACTGCCTCCTACGAGCAGTACTTC. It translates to CASSLWTASYEQYF. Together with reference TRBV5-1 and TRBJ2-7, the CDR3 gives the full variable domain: KAGVTQTPRYLIKTRGQQVTLSCSPISGHRSVSWYQQTPGQGLQFLFEYFSETQRNKGNFPGRFSGRQFSNSRSEMNVSTLELGDSALYLCASSLWTASYEQYFGPGTRLTVT.

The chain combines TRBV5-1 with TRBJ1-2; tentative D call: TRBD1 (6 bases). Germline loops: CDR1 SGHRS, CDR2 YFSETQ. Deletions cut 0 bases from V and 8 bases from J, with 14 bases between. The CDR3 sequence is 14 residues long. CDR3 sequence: CASSLDTGLNGYTF. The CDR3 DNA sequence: TGCGCCAGCAGCTTGGATACAGGGTTAAACGGCTACACCTTC.

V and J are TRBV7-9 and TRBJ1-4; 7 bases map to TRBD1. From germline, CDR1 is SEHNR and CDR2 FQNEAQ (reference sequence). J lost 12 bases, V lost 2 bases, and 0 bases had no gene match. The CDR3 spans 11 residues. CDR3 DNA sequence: TGTGCCAGCAGCTTACAGGGGGAACTGTTTTTT. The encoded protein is CASSLQGELFF.

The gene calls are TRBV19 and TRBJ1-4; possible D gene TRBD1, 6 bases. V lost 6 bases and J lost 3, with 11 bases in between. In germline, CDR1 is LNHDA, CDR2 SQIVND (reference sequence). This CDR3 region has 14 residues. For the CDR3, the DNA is TGTGCCAGTAGAAGGACAGCGTCTAATGAAAAACTGTTTTTT. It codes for CASRRTASNEKLFF.